Listed here is a single T cell receptor beta chain. This clonotype was recorded a few times. The clone's antigen remains unknown. The sample holds no much larger clone one base away, and base qualities are not on file. This specimen comes from a study of identical twins (dated by TCRdb to the mid-2010s). Regarding the study in general: To test whether fetal clonotypes persist, this study deep-sequenced TCR alpha and beta repertoires from monozygotic twins, from unrelated adults of various ages, and from cord blood. To rule out contamination, the twin experiments were replicated at different times with different library preparation protocols. What the study reported, not specific to this receptor: Fewer insertions were carried by abundant cord blood beta clonotypes, a similar but weaker trend appeared in young adult naive repertoires, and no such trend appeared in memory repertoires. Recombination models systematically underestimated out-of-frame TCR alpha sharing in monozygotic twins but agreed with sharing between unrelated individuals. Invariant T cells such as MAIT and iNKT could partly confound zero-insertion analyses, although diverse VJ usage argued against such confounding for most clonotypes. Compared with coincidental sharing between unrelated individuals, an excess of low generation-probability sequences was observed among out-of-frame TCR alpha sequences shared between twins. In beta out-of-frame sequences, excess twin sharing was weaker, because having fewer shared sequences lowered the signal-to-noise ratio. Because the same donors could not be followed over many years, the conclusions relied on cross-sectional statistical analysis.

From cysteine to phenylalanine, the CDR3 is 14 amino acids long. Only the CDR3 part of the read is kept: 42 bases, read in frame from the first base. After removal of 4 bases from V and 4 bases from J, the junction retains 4 bases not matched to a gene. CDR1 and CDR2 (DFQATT, SNEGSKA) derive from the germline V gene (reference sequence). Library preparation was by 5' RACE. Sequencing relied on an Illumina HiSeq 2000. A universal primer binding site was added through template switching, and the final cDNA carried a unique molecular identifier so that TCR cDNA molecules could be counted accurately. Specific primers in the conserved constant-segment region were used to synthesize first-strand cDNA for the TCR alpha and beta chains. To control for contamination, every cDNA library was double barcoded, receiving both a SMART-Mk sample barcode and Illumina barcodes. TruSeq adapter sequences and Illumina sample barcodes were added in two successive PCR steps. TCR alpha and beta cDNA libraries were sequenced on the Illumina HiSeq platform with custom primers. In the paper's pipeline: Unique molecular identifiers were extracted from raw reads with MiGEC, and CDR3 positions were determined with MiXCR. For each individual, recombination models were inferred using an EM algorithm with the repgenHMM and IGoR tools. The analysis of shared clonotypes was done with the tcR package in R, with sharing normalized by the product of cloneset sizes. To study raw recombination free of thymic and clonal selection effects, out-of-frame nonproductive sequences were analyzed. TCRdb reprocessing: public reads trimmed at Q25 with fastp, clones called with MiXCR, in-frame beta chains kept. Duplicate CDR3 protein sequences are folded into a single record with the most common DNA and genes. TCRdb's processing, not the study's, gives the V and J calls here. For this sample the table gives more than 1.5 million distinct CDR3 sequences, of which less than 35% were detected only once. About 0.27% of the sample belongs to the ten largest clones.

All donors were healthy Caucasians. The sequence derives from a newborn girl in good health. This chain is built from TRBV20-1 and TRBJ2-7, with 13 middle bases fitting TRBD2. The sequenced sample consisted of cord blood. The sequence in DNA is TGCAGTGCTACAAGGACTAGCGGGGGTTACGAGCAGTACTTC. This sequence encodes CSATRTSGGYEQYF.